This record covers a single T cell receptor (beta chain). Its cognate antigen is unknown. This record comes from a study of T cell responses to AZD1222 COVID-19 vaccine. Looking at the study overall: Pooling covered second doses at about 4 or about 12 weeks.

The CDR3 totals 13 residues. Trimming removed 10 bases from V and 2 bases from J; junction bases left unmatched: 5. Germline CDR1 and CDR2: ENHRY and SYGVKD. Findings of the study overall: Mostly white British, mostly female donors; authors suggested clonal diversity may be underestimated. As reported, nearly half of all spike-specific TCRs target variant regions that are unmutated. No repertoire was sampled before or during the peak T cell response, only after it.

Sequenced by immunoSEQ multiplex PCR; TCRdb stores in-frame clones only, minus some. The sample yields around 97,000 clones, around nine tenths seen once. The receptor was derived from an adult in good health. The chain couples TRBV10-3 to TRBJ1-3; TRBD1 agrees at 7 bases. This specimen was peripheral blood, taken on day 0 of AZD1222 vaccination. DNA for the CDR3: TGTGCCACCTGGACAGGAGCTGGAAACACCATATATTTT. Translation: CATWTGAGNTIYF.